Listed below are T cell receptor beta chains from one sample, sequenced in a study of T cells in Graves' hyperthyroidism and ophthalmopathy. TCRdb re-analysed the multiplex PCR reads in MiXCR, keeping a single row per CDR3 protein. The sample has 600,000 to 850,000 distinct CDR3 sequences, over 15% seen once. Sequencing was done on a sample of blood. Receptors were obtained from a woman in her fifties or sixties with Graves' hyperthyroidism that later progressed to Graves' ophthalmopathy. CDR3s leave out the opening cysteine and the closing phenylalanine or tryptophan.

ASSYGQGGNTGELF,TRBJ2-2,14,TRBV6-2/TRBV6-3
ASSPSPNRGHYGYT,TRBJ1-2,14,TRBV12-3/TRBV12-4
ASNPTTGDYGYT,TRBJ1-2,12,TRBV19
AWGTGDDQPQH,TRBJ1-5,11,TRBV30
ASSSSPGTGTQPTYEQY,TRBJ2-7,17,TRBV7-9
ASSSTQGAGEQY,TRBJ2-7,12,TRBV7-2
ASRKGAWGELF,TRBJ2-2,11,TRBV2
ASRSRSQPQH,TRBJ1-5,10,TRBV12-3/TRBV12-4
ASSPRQNEKLF,TRBJ1-4,11,TRBV12-3/TRBV12-4
ASSLSGGVSQPQH,TRBJ1-5,13,TRBV13
ASRRRGSNEKLF,TRBJ1-4,12,TRBV7-8
ASSPLVVTGELF,TRBJ2-2,12,TRBV9
ASSLAGSLNTGELF,TRBJ2-2,14,TRBV5-1
ASSPTRQGVKTEAF,TRBJ1-1,14,TRBV6-2/TRBV6-3
AGKSGRQNYGYT,TRBJ1-2,12,TRBV30
ASSGWDSSNQPQH,TRBJ1-5,13,TRBV6-1
AWRQVLGEQF,TRBJ2-1,10,TRBV30
AWRVSGANVLT,TRBJ2-6,11,TRBV30
SAPKTGGSYEQY,TRBJ2-7,12,TRBV20-1
ATSDSWEDTQY,TRBJ2-3,11,TRBV24-1
ASTPDYSGNTIY,TRBJ1-3,12,TRBV4-1
ASRARGEETQY,TRBJ2-5,11,TRBV19
ASSLRAGNTIY,TRBJ1-3,11,TRBV11-2
SASELEGPSYEQY,TRBJ2-7,13,TRBV20-1
ASSPNPVRGNEKLF,TRBJ1-4,14,TRBV18
ASSVEKGANTEAF,TRBJ1-1,13,TRBV9
ASSQVDNFYLNEQF,TRBJ2-1,14,TRBV3-1
ASSLVGGTNTEAF,TRBJ1-1,13,TRBV5-1
ASSSAPDRSLNYGYT,TRBJ1-2,15,TRBV7-9
ASSYVPGGHRDEQY,TRBJ2-7,14,TRBV6-2/TRBV6-3
AISVGQGAIGELF,TRBJ2-2,13,TRBV10-3
ASSEVTTTSGYT,TRBJ1-2,12,TRBV25-1
ASSGGWGGTDTQY,TRBJ2-3,13,TRBV9
ASSPFPPGQGLRGSYEQY,TRBJ2-7,18,TRBV5-1
SAAKGDTEAF,TRBJ1-1,10,TRBV29-1
ASSAFGQGVTGELF,TRBJ2-2,14,TRBV9
ASSPAGEWNEQY,TRBJ2-7,12,TRBV14
ASSLRQGVNQPQH,TRBJ1-5,13,TRBV12-3/TRBV12-4
ASSDQLGGTDTQY,TRBJ2-3,13,TRBV6-1
ASSLTGRAYEQY,TRBJ2-7,12,TRBV2
ASSLGPRNYEQY,TRBJ2-7,12,TRBV7-2
ASSRPGTGMATEAF,TRBJ1-1,14,TRBV12-3/TRBV12-4
ASSLAISGGAGTQY,TRBJ2-3,14,TRBV5-1
ASSFGASSYNEQF,TRBJ2-1,13,TRBV9
ASSLGAGKGQPQH,TRBJ1-5,13,TRBV12-3/TRBV12-4
ASSNDANYGYT,TRBJ1-2,11,TRBV18
ATSDPTTGGFYNEQF,TRBJ2-1,15,TRBV24-1
ASSYDGRYSPLH,TRBJ1-6,12,TRBV6-2/TRBV6-3
ASSLGLPRTQETQY,TRBJ2-5,14,TRBV5-1
ASSLVAGRGTEAF,TRBJ1-1,13,TRBV5-5
ASSPRDIALRETQY,TRBJ2-5,14,TRBV7-9
ASSFWFPGKPSGEQY,TRBJ2-7,15,TRBV27
ASSLAFPNSPLH,TRBJ1-6,12,TRBV12-3/TRBV12-4
AWNEGPVGTEAF,TRBJ1-1,12,TRBV30
SVEHRDRGLGYT,TRBJ1-2,12,TRBV29-1
SATNRNTGELF,TRBJ2-2,11,TRBV29-1